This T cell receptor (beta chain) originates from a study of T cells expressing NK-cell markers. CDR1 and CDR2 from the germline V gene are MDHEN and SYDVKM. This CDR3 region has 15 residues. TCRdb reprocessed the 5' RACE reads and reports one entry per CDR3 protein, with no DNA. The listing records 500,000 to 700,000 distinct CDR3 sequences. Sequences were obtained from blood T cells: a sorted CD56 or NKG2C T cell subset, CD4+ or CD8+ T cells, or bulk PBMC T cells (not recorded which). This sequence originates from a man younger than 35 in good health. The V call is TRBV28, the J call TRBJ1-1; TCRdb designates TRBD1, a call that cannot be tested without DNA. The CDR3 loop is CASRNRQGKDTEAFF.